The 18 T cell receptor beta chains presented below share a single source sample, sequenced in a study of beta chain features in type 1 diabetes. Study-wide results and limits: Researchers report that Type 1 diabetes patients had moderately but significantly shorter TCRB CDR3s across all four CD4+ subsets.

Their target antigens are unknown. The authors reverse transcribed all of the isolated RNA, so sequencing captured expressed TCRB transcripts. Profiling relied on immunoSEQ multiplex PCR, and the TCRdb table lists in-frame clones only, not all of them. The data hold under 300,000 clones, with 24% observed a single time. The specimen sequenced was naive CD4+ T cells from blood. The receptor source for this set is a woman in her twenties or thirties with type 1 diabetes.

The chain employs TRBV29-1 and TRBJ1-2; 8 bases fit TRBD1. V was clipped by 6 bases and J by 3 bases; unmatched bases: 3. This CDR3 comprises 12 residues. Germline CDR1 is SQVTM and CDR2 is ANQGSEA. CDR3 in DNA: TGCAGCGTCGCAGGGGGCGACTATGGCTACACCTTC. Translation: CSVAGGDYGYTF. Full variable domain (rest looked up from reference TRBV29-1 and TRBJ1-2): SAVISQKPSRDICQRGTSLTIQCQVDSQVTMMFWYRQQPGQSLTLIATANQGSEATYESGFVIDKFPISRPNLTFSTLTVSNMSPEDSSIYLCSVAGGDYGYTFGSGTRLTVV.

The sample holds a few counts of this clone. V is TRBV5-1 and J is TRBJ2-1, with 12 nucleotides matching TRBD2. The ends lost 5 bases at V and 3 bases at J; junction bases unmatched: 3. This CDR3 has 15 amino acids. CDR1 and CDR2 from the germline V gene are SGHRS and YFSETQ. The CDR3 loop is CASRPLAGGYNEQFF. Written as DNA, the CDR3 is TGCGCCAGCAGACCACTAGCGGGAGGCTACAATGAGCAGTTCTTC.

The J gene is TRBJ2-4, the V gene TRBV5-1, with D maybe TRBD2 (6 bases). V lost 0 bases and J 8 bases, leaving 18 bases between the germline ends. Germline V gene lookup returns CDR1 SGHRS and CDR2 YFSETQ. This CDR3 contains 16 residues. CDR3 amino acids: CASSLDTRRARDIQYF. In DNA form, the CDR3 reads TGCGCCAGCAGCTTGGACACCCGGAGGGCCCGGGACATTCAGTACTTC.

This rearrangement joins TRBV2 to TRBJ2-1; D may be TRBD2 (6 bases). Germline V gene sequence: CDR1 SNHLY, CDR2 FYNNEI. Between the trimmed V and J ends, which lost 7 bases and 9 bases, there was a span of 13 bases. The CDR3 is made up of 12 amino acids. CDR3 in DNA: TGTGCCAGCAAGGCCCCCGGGGGTGAGCAGTTCTTC. Residues: CASKAPGGEQFF.

This clone was counted only a few times. The chain employs TRBV5-1 and TRBJ1-2, with D unresolved. Germline CDR1 SGHRS, CDR2 YFSETQ. Trimming shortened V by 0 bases and J by 4 bases, and 10 bases separated the two germline ends. This CDR3 is 14 amino acids long. The CDR3 region is CASSLEAASYGYTF. The CDR3 DNA sequence: TGCGCCAGCAGCTTGGAGGCGGCCAGCTATGGCTACACCTTC.

The rearrangement uses TRBV29-1 and TRBJ2-5, with a weak D call TRBD2 (5 bases). In germline, CDR1 is SQVTM, CDR2 ANQGSEA. This CDR3 region has 12 residues. Trimming shortened V by 4 bases and J by 3 bases, and 9 bases separated the two germline ends. For the CDR3, the DNA is TGCAGCGTTGGGGGAGCGGAAGAGACCCAGTACTTC. Amino acid sequence: CSVGGAEETQYF.

V is TRBV5-1 and J is TRBJ2-5; possible D gene TRBD2, 5 bases. V was cut by 0 bases and J by 3 bases, with 9 bases left in between. Germline V gene data show CDR1 as SGHRS and CDR2 as YFSETQ. This CDR3 is 14 amino acids long. This chain's CDR3 is CASSLGSGKETQYF. CDR3 in DNA: TGCGCCAGCAGCTTGGGTTCGGGGAAAGAGACCCAGTACTTC.

This clone showed up just a few times. This chain joins TRBV7-8 and TRBJ2-1; 13 positions match TRBD2. CDR3 size: 15 residues. The trim removed 4 bases at V and 8 bases at J, leaving 5 bases unmatched. Germline CDR1 and CDR2: SGHVS and FQNEAQ. The CDR3 region has the DNA TGTGCCAGCAGCTCCGGACTAGCGGGAGTCGATGAGCAGTTCTTC. This gives the protein CASSSGLAGVDEQFF.

The chain employs TRBV7-3 and TRBJ2-1; TRBD2 matches 9 bases. There are 15 residues in the CDR3. V was pared by 5 bases and J by 5 bases, with 7 bases of the junction left unmatched. Germline-derived CDR1 and CDR2 are SGHTA and FQGTGA. DNA for the CDR3: TGTGCCAGCAGCCCCTCTAGCGGGAAGAACAATGAGCAGTTCTTC. Translated: CASSPSSGKNNEQFF.

This clone was counted only a few times. The CDR3 bases are TGTGCCTGGAGTCGGTCGGTAGCGGGAGCGGTGGCAGATACGCAGTATTTT. This translates into CAWSRSVAGAVADTQYF. The chain carries TRBV30 and TRBJ2-3, with 9 bases lining up with TRBD2. V shed 2 bases, J shed 4 bases, and the junction held 13 bases outside the gene matches. Looked up from germline, CDR1 is GTSNPN and CDR2 is SVGIG (reference sequence). The CDR3 contains 17 residues.

Only a few counts were recorded for this clone. This chain uses TRBV29-1 with TRBJ1-1; tentatively, D is TRBD1 (6 bases). This CDR3 is built from 12 residues. Germline V CDR1 and CDR2: SQVTM, ANQGSEA. V dropped 6 bases and J dropped 4 bases, with 12 bases sitting between them. CDR3 nucleotide sequence: TGCAGCGTCCGACAGGAGAGCACTGAAGCTTTCTTT. Protein: CSVRQESTEAFF.

This chain links TRBV28 with TRBJ1-2; D possibly corresponds to TRBD1 (6 bases). CDR1 and CDR2 from the germline V gene are MDHEN and SYDVKM. V was cut by 7 bases and J by 6 bases, with 15 bases left in between. This CDR3 contains 13 residues. The CDR3 sequence: CASNSQGTHGYTF. For the CDR3, the DNA is TGTGCCAGCAATTCCCAGGGGACCCATGGCTACACCTTC.

This clone was seen a few times. The gene calls are TRBV5-1 and TRBJ1-1; 7 bases align to TRBD1. CDR3 length: 15 residues. The germline CDR1 and CDR2 sequences are SGHRS and YFSETQ. V was pared by 4 bases and J by 7 bases, with 13 bases of the junction left unmatched. The CDR3 DNA follows: TGCGCCAGCAGCCCCACCCCCGGGACAGCAGTTGAAGCTTTCTTT. Its protein is CASSPTPGTAVEAFF.

This clone turned up a few times. This rearrangement joins TRBV9 to TRBJ2-2; TRBD2 agrees at 9 bases. V lost 4 bases to trimming and J lost 3 bases; unmatched junction nucleotides: 10. Germline CDR1 SGDLS, CDR2 YYNGEE. The length of the CDR3 is 17 residues. The CDR3 sequence is CASSIGTSRMDTGELFF. CDR3 bases: TGTGCCAGCAGCATAGGGACTAGCAGGATGGACACCGGGGAGCTGTTTTTT.

The J gene is TRBJ2-3, the V gene TRBV10-3; D is unclear. The CDR3 loop spans 11 amino acids. The V gene lost 4 bases and the J gene lost 7 bases, with 6 bases spanning the gap. Germline assignment: CDR1 ENHRY and CDR2 SYGVKD. CDR3 DNA: TGTGCCATCAGTGGGCAGAATACGCAGTATTTT. This translates into CAISGQNTQYF.

This clone turned up a few times. The V gene is TRBV11-3, the J gene TRBJ1-2; 7 bases align to TRBD1. Germline V CDR1 and CDR2: SGHNT, YENEEA. The CDR3 is 14 amino acids. Unmatched junction bases numbered 5, after V lost 5 bases and J lost 2 bases. The CDR3 region is CASSHGGQNYGYTF. The CDR3 region has the DNA TGTGCCAGCAGCCACGGGGGACAGAACTATGGCTACACCTTC.

V and J are TRBV19 and TRBJ2-5; D not certain. CDR1 and CDR2 (germline): LNHDA, SQIVND (reference sequence). The CDR3 is 12 residues long. V lost 5 bases, J lost 4 bases, and 8 bases lay in between. CDR3 sequence (DNA): TGTGCCAGTAGTGGAGATGCAGAGACCCAGTACTTC. Translating gives CASSGDAETQYF.

As concerns this clone: The same CDR3 is also encoded by other DNA sequences in this sample. This chain uses TRBV19 with TRBJ2-7, with 8 bases matching TRBD1. The CDR3 sequence is 13 residues long. J was trimmed by 2 bases and V by 6 bases; bases with no gene match: 3. Per germline, CDR1 LNHDA and CDR2 SQIVND (reference sequence). CDR3 nucleotides: TGTGCCAGTAGCCGGGACAGGACCTACGAGCAGTACTTC. Amino acid sequence: CASSRDRTYEQYF. Supplemented by reference TRBV19 and TRBJ2-7, the full variable domain reads DGGITQSPKYLFRKEGQNVTLSCEQNLNHDAMYWYRQDPGQGLRLIYYSQIVNDFQKGDIAEGYSVSREKKESFPLTVTSAQKNPTAFYLCASSRDRTYEQYFGPGTRLTVT.